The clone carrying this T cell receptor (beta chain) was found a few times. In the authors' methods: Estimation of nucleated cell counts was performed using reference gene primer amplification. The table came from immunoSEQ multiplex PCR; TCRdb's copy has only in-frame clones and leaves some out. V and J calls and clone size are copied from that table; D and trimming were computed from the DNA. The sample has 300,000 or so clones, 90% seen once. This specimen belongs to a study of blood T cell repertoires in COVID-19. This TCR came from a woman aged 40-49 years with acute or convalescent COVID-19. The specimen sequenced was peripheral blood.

The CDR3 DNA reads as TGTGCCAGCAGATACTCAGCCAGGCCCGGGGGTCAAGCTTTCTTT. Its translation: CASRYSARPGGQAFF. V and J are TRBV11-2 and TRBJ1-1, with D maybe TRBD1 (5 bases). The ends were cut back, 6 bases at V and 9 bases at J, with 23 bases in the middle. This CDR3 contains 15 residues. Looked up from germline, CDR1 is SGHAT and CDR2 is FQNNGV.